A single sample is the source of the 10 T cell receptor beta chains below, sequenced in a study of blood T cell repertoires in COVID-19. Sequencing was performed with immunoSEQ multiplex PCR; in TCRdb, only in-frame clones are kept and a portion is missing. In the table there are 150,000 or so clones, 90% to 95% of which are singletons. The sequencing input was peripheral blood. These receptors all stem from a woman in her fifties or sixties with COVID-19, enrolled during active disease.

This chain uses TRBV13 with TRBJ1-2; D possibly corresponds to TRBD1 (6 bases). CDR3 length equals 14 residues. Germline V gives CDR1 PRHDT, CDR2 FYEKMQ (reference sequence). The V end lost 1 base, the J end lost 4 bases, and 10 bases lay between the germline ends. The CDR3 nucleotides are TGTGCCAGCAGCTTAGATGGGGGCGGCTATGGCTACACCTTC. It specifies CASSLDGGGYGYTF.

This chain links TRBV13 with TRBJ1-5; D is perhaps TRBD1 (6 bases). This CDR3 has 13 residues. Germline-derived CDR1 and CDR2 are PRHDT and FYEKMQ (reference sequence). V was trimmed by 4 bases and J by 3 bases, leaving 7 bases between them. CDR3 in amino acids: CASSYRVNQPQHF. The CDR3, as DNA: TGTGCCAGCAGCTACAGGGTCAATCAGCCCCAGCATTTT.

This chain joins TRBV5-4 and TRBJ2-1; 7 bases match TRBD2. Per germline, CDR1 SGHNT and CDR2 YYREEE (reference sequence). The CDR3 totals 15 residues. J was trimmed by 8 bases and V by 6 bases; bases with no gene match: 14. Here the CDR3 reads CASNPAAGVRDEQFF. CDR3 sequence (DNA): TGTGCCAGCAACCCTGCGGCGGGGGTTAGAGATGAGCAGTTCTTC.

The gene calls are TRBV14 and TRBJ2-1, with D perhaps TRBD2 (7 bases). Germline assignment: CDR1 SGHDN and CDR2 FVKESK. The CDR3 covers 14 residues. V was pared by 1 base and J by 9 bases, with 13 bases between. This CDR3 is CASSQAGGAFEQFF. The CDR3 region has the DNA TGTGCCAGCAGCCAAGCTGGGGGGGCCTTTGAGCAGTTCTTC.

The rearrangement links TRBV19 to TRBJ1-3; tentatively, D is TRBD1 (5 bases). Trimming pared 7 bases from V and 3 bases from J, leaving 19 bases between. Germline V lookup: CDR1 LNHDA, CDR2 SQIVND (reference sequence). The CDR3 covers 16 residues. The CDR3 sequence: CASTQTARGNGNTIYF. As DNA, the CDR3 is TGTGCCAGTACCCAGACCGCCCGGGGGAATGGAAACACCATATATTTT.

Written as DNA, the CDR3 is TGTGCCAGCAGCTTGGGCCGAGGGAAAACGAGTGGGCAGCCCCAGCATTTT. The encoded protein is CASSLGRGKTSGQPQHF. The chain couples TRBV5-8 to TRBJ1-5, with D uncertain. The CDR3 contains 17 residues. Germline V gives CDR1 SGHTS, CDR2 YDEGEE. V shed 0 bases and J shed 7 bases, with 20 bases lying between them.

The CDR3 region is CAWNSSPYEQYF. CDR3 nucleotide sequence: TGTGCCTGGAACTCAAGTCCCTACGAGCAGTACTTC. J is TRBJ2-7 and V is TRBV30; D remains ambiguous. With 4 bases removed from V and 2 bases from J, the gap between germline ends came to 9 bases. Germline-derived CDR1 and CDR2 are GTSNPN and SVGIG (reference sequence). The CDR3 loop spans 12 amino acids.

The V call is TRBV19, the J call TRBJ2-2; no reliable D call. The CDR3 consists of 17 residues. The V gene lost 2 bases and the J gene lost 0 bases, with 13 bases spanning the gap. Looked up from germline, CDR1 is LNHDA and CDR2 is SQIVND (reference sequence). CDR3 in DNA: TGTGCCAGTAGTATAAGCCTTGGAGCGTCGAACACCGGGGAGCTGTTTTTT. This gives the protein CASSISLGASNTGELFF.

This clone has just one count. The V call is TRBV28, the J call TRBJ2-1; maybe TRBD2 (6 bases). Trimming cost V 9 bases and J 6 bases, with 15 bases left between them. Per germline, CDR1 MDHEN and CDR2 SYDVKM. The CDR3 has 13 residues. CDR3 DNA sequence: TGTGCCAGGGGACTTCTGGGCGTCAATGAGCAGTTCTTC. It translates to CARGLLGVNEQFF.

The J gene is TRBJ1-2, the V gene TRBV18, with 11 bases fitting TRBD1. V lost 2 bases and J lost 8; bases outside the gene matches: 7. This CDR3 has 15 residues. Looked up from germline, CDR1 is KGHSH and CDR2 is LQKENI. The CDR3 loop reads CASSPSGQGAEGYTF. The CDR3 DNA reads TGTGCCAGCTCACCATCCGGACAGGGGGCTGAAGGCTACACCTTC.